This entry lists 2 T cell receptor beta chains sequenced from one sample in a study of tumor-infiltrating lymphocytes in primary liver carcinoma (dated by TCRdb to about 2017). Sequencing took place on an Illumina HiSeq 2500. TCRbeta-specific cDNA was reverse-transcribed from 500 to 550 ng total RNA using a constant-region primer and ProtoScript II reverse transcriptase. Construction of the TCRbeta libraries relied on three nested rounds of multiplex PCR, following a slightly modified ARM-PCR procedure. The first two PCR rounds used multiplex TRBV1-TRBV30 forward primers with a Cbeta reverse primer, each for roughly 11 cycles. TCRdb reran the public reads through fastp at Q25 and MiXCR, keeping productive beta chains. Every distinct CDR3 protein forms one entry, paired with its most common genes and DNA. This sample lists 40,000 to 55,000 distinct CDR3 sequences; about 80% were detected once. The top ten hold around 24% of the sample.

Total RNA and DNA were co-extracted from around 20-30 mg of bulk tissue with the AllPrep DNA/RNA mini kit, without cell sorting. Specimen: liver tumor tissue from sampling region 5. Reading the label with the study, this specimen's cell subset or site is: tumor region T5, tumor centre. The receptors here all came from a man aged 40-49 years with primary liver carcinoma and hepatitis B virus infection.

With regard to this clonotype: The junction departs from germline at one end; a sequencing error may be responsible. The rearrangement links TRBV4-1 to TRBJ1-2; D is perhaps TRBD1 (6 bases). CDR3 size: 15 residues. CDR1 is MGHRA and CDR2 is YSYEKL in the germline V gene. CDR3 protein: CVSTDKGQSNYGYTF. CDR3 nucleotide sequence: TGCGTCAGCACCGACAAGGGACAATCTAACTATGGCTACACCTTC.

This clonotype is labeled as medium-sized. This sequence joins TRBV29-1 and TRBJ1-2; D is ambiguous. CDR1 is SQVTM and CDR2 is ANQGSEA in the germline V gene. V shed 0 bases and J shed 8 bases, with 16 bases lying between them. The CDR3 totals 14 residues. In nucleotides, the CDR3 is TGCAGCGTTGAAGAGGGCCGCAGGTCATACGGCTACACCTTC. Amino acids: CSVEEGRRSYGYTF.